Listed below are T cell receptor beta chains from one sample, sequenced in a study of control samples from healthy donors and cancer patients. Data came from immunoSEQ multiplex PCR; TCRdb stores just in-frame clones and leaves some out. The repertoire has 150,000 to 170,000 clones, around 96% of them found once; the top ten carry about 5%. What was sequenced was blood. The source is a man aged 40-50 years in good health. The conserved cysteine and the conserved F or W are not part of the CDR3 here.

v_call cdr3_aa
TRBV7-6 ASSQQGTLGEKLF
TRBV5-6 ASSLNGRDEQY
TRBV21-1 ASSSHRGPRGNTIY
TRBV7-9 ASSLYGGNEQF
TRBV5-4 ASSLETGRQY
TRBV23-1 ANFASGHTSPYEQY
TRBV28 ASSFRGGNTEAF
TRBV12-3/TRBV12-4 ASSPDSNYGYT
TRBV4-2 ASSQVRGSNQPQH
TRBV27 ASSLFGGRSSYNEQF
TRBV9 ASSVAWGGQYNEQF
TRBV15 ATSDPEGGYSNQPQH
TRBV27 ASGKTGKGTYEQY
TRBV12-5 ASGLTGIHTEAF
TRBV28 ASSFPRAGNTIY
TRBV9 ASSAYKNTEAF
TRBV27 ASSYQGRDQPQH
TRBV2 ASSGQGNTEAF
TRBV7-8 ASSLSGKPYNSPLH
TRBV3-1/TRBV3-2 ASSHPMGGGGYGYT
TRBV10-2 ASSEWQGNTIY
TRBV27 ASSLTGPGNTEAF
TRBV19 ASSFRGNNQPQH
TRBV19 ASSRTASSYEQY
TRBV25-1 ASSARGNYGYT
TRBV30 AWRDGGALNQPQH
TRBV15 ATSRERIYGYT
TRBV29-1 SVLGTLNNYGYT
TRBV4-1 ASSQSRRGEKLF